This T cell receptor beta chain appears in the sequencing data of a study of cytotoxic CD8 clonotypes in ibrutinib-treated CLL. Assay: immunoSEQ multiplex PCR; the TCRdb copy retains only in-frame clones and omits some. The repertoire holds 160,000 or so clones, with under 90% as singletons. The CDR3 contains 18 residues. Germline CDR1 SGHTA, CDR2 FQGNSA. The J segment lost 1 base and the V segment lost 5 bases, leaving 12 bases of the junction unmatched. This chain links TRBV7-2 with TRBJ2-2, with 8 bases that match TRBD2. Sequenced material: PBMCs, taken after 24 months of ibrutinib treatment. The clonotype comes from a human donor with chronic lymphocytic leukemia. This CDR3 reads CASSAQGGLAGNTGELFF. The CDR3 coding sequence is TGTGCCAGCAGCGCCCAGGGTGGGCTAGCGGGGAACACCGGGGAGCTGTTTTTT.